A selection of T cell receptor beta chains follows, all from one sample in a study of blood T cell repertoires in COVID-19. TCRdb keeps only in-frame clones here, not all; method: immunoSEQ multiplex PCR. The sample shows about 110,000 clones, around 89% of them seen only once. The sample taken for sequencing was peripheral blood. These receptors all come from an elderly woman with acute or convalescent COVID-19. Each CDR3 is given with its conserved first and last residue. D genes are given only for firm matches. Rows may omit the clone size; those that give it use once, few, many or a size class.

D | size | J | V | DNA | CDR3
- | - | TRBJ1-5 | TRBV7-9 | TGTGCCAGCAGCTTACCAGGTCAGCCCCAGCATTTT | CASSLPGQPQHF
- | - | TRBJ1-1 | TRBV7-2 | TGTGCCAGCAGCCAGGGCTGGCGGAACACTGAAGCTTTCTTT | CASSQGWRNTEAFF
TRBD2 | - | TRBJ2-2 | TRBV5-1 | TGCGCCAGCAGCCGGACCGGACTAGCGGAGCTGTTTTTT | CASSRTGLAELFF
TRBD2 | - | TRBJ2-1 | TRBV6-6 | TGTGCCAGCAGTTACTCCCTAGCGGGGGAGCAGTTCTTC | CASSYSLAGEQFF
TRBD1 | - | TRBJ2-5 | TRBV2 | TGTGCCAGCAGTGAAGGGAAACAGGGGATCGAAGAGACCCAGTACTTC | CASSEGKQGIEETQYF
TRBD1 | - | TRBJ2-7 | TRBV5-1 | TGCGCCAGCAGCGAGACAGGGAGCTCCTACGAGCAGTACTTC | CASSETGSSYEQYF
- | - | TRBJ1-1 | TRBV7-2 | TGTGCCAGCAGCTCCCCGCAGGGGAACACTGAAGCTTTCTTT | CASSSPQGNTEAFF
- | - | TRBJ1-1 | TRBV28 | TGTGCCAGCAGTTTAGGGACATTGAACACTGAAGCTTTCTTT | CASSLGTLNTEAFF
- | once | TRBJ1-5 | TRBV5-1 | TGCGCCAGCAGCTTGGTAATCAGGATTAGCAATCAGCCCCAGCATTTT | CASSLVIRISNQPQHF
- | - | TRBJ2-3 | TRBV12-3/TRBV12-4 | TGTGCCAGCAGTTTCGGGATTGACACGCAGTATTTT | CASSFGIDTQYF
TRBD1 | few | TRBJ1-1 | TRBV6-5 | TGTGCCAGCACCGGGGACAGGGGTGGACCTGAAGCTTTCTTT | CASTGDRGGPEAFF
- | - | TRBJ2-2 | TRBV11-3 | TGTGCCAGCAGCCCCCGGGGGACCGGGGAGCTGTTTTTT | CASSPRGTGELFF
TRBD1 | - | TRBJ2-7 | TRBV19 | TGTGCCAGCTCCGACAGGGATCACGAGCAGTACTTC | CASSDRDHEQYF